This T cell receptor (beta chain) was documented in a study of T cells in Graves' hyperthyroidism and ophthalmopathy. Background on the study: Sampling of peripheral blood happened at initial diagnosis, prior to any treatment.

With duration under 3 months, ophthalmopathy was active: Clinical Activity Score at least 3, NOSPECS at least 4. A word on this clonotype: No antigen is known for it. A junction boundary mismatches the germline segment, possibly from a read error.

It was RNA transcripts that yielded the amplified TCR beta CDR3 regions. When the TCR CDR3 underwent first-round RT-PCR, the HTBI primer set was used. From the multiplex PCR reads, TCRdb called clonotypes with MiXCR, one entry per CDR3 protein. Of about 640,000 distinct CDR3 sequences listed, about 14% are singletons. CDR3 length: 16 residues. The germline V gene has CDR1 SGHTA and CDR2 FQGNSA. Points from the study as a whole: Peripheral blood also featured most of the thyroid clonotypes expanded above 0.001.

Source material: blood. This chain uses TRBV7-2 with TRBJ2-3; 13 bases align to TRBD2. The sequence came from a woman between 50 and 59 years old with Graves' ophthalmopathy. The CDR3 region is CASSGRLAGGTDTHYF. In DNA form, the CDR3 reads TGTGCCAGCAGCGGGAGACTAGCGGGGGGCACAGATACGCATTATTTT. The variable domain in full, with the rest retrieved from reference TRBV7-2 and TRBJ2-3, is GAGVSQSPSNKVTEKGKDVELRCDPISGHTALYWYRQSLGQGLEFLIYFQGNSAPDKSGLPSDRFSAERTGGSVSTLTIQRTQQEDSAVYLCASSGRLAGGTDTHYFGPGTRLTVL.